These 6 T cell receptor beta chains originate from one sample sequenced in a study of cytomegalovirus exposure and HLA in healthy donors. PCR employed 60 Vbeta and 13 Jbeta primers. TCRdb keeps only in-frame clones here, not all; method: immunoSEQ multiplex PCR. The sample's table shows about 35,000 clones. The source material was PBMCs. The source of these receptors is a man aged 40-50 years in good health and CMV-seronegative.

The genes are TRBV4-2 and TRBJ2-6, with D possibly matching TRBD1 (5 bases). The CDR3 has 19 amino acids. V lost 1 base and J 0 bases, leaving 16 bases between the germline ends. Germline V gives CDR1 LGHNA, CDR2 YNFKEQ. The CDR3: CASSQAVRQPYSGANVLTF. The CDR3 DNA reads as TGTGCCAGCAGCCAAGCTGTGCGACAGCCTTACTCTGGGGCCAACGTCCTGACTTTC.

The chain has TRBV19 and TRBJ1-2; a weak D match, TRBD1 (6 bases). Germline V gene lookup returns CDR1 LNHDA and CDR2 SQIVND (reference sequence). Trimming took 3 bases from V and 3 from J, leaving 17 bases between them. The CDR3 extends over 16 amino acids. The CDR3: CASSIDQTGDYYGYTF. CDR3 DNA: TGTGCCAGTAGTATTGATCAGACAGGAGATTACTATGGCTACACCTTC.

This sequence joins TRBV29-1 and TRBJ2-3; 9 bases align to TRBD2. J gave up 3 bases and V 8 bases, and 12 bases lay outside the gene matches. The CDR3 contains 15 residues. Germline CDR1 SQVTM, CDR2 ANQGSEA. CDR3 region: CSLRFPGLATDTQYF. In DNA, the CDR3 is TGCAGCCTACGCTTTCCGGGACTAGCAACAGATACGCAGTATTTT.

This sequence joins TRBV29-1 and TRBJ1-2; maybe TRBD1 (6 bases). V lost 6 bases, J lost 3 bases, and 17 bases lay in between. This CDR3 has 14 residues. Germline CDR1 SQVTM, CDR2 ANQGSEA. This CDR3 is CSVETGGIDYGYTF. In nucleotides, the CDR3 is TGCAGCGTCGAGACGGGGGGCATAGACTATGGCTACACCTTC.

This chain joins TRBV27 and TRBJ2-7, with TRBD2 matching over 7 bases. The CDR3 sequence is 15 residues long. J lost 7 bases, V lost 6 bases, and 15 bases had no gene match. Germline CDR1 is MNHEY and CDR2 is SMNVEV (reference sequence). In DNA form, the CDR3 reads TGTGCCAGCAGCCTTCAACCGGGACTACCCAGGGAGCAGTACTTC. Protein sequence: CASSLQPGLPREQYF.

This rearrangement joins TRBV4-2 to TRBJ2-1; the D gene is possibly TRBD2 (5 bases). Germline loops: CDR1 LGHNA, CDR2 YNFKEQ. This CDR3 has 16 amino acids. Trimming removed 1 base from V and 0 bases from J, with 10 bases in between. CDR3 bases: TGTGCCAGCAGCCAAGTAGCGCAGAGCTCCTACAATGAGCAGTTCTTC. Amino acids: CASSQVAQSSYNEQFF.